This T cell receptor (beta chain) was sequenced in a study of cytomegalovirus exposure and HLA in healthy donors. Across the study: The study placed about 86% of its 350 to 450 genotyped donors in the Caucasian-associated ancestry cluster. Study-level results: TCR beta sequences reportedly predicted the HLA-A and HLA-B alleles of most subjects accurately. Cytomegalovirus status was reportedly diagnosed by the classifier with high sensitivity and specificity.

With respect to this clone: What it recognizes is unknown.

This PCR relied on a set of 60 Vbeta primers and 13 Jbeta primers. TCRdb's copy holds only in-frame clones and misses some; the assay was immunoSEQ multiplex PCR. Among over 100,000 clones listed, under 85% were seen once. V lost 2 bases and J 2 bases, leaving 7 bases between the germline ends. The CDR3 totals 13 residues. CDR1 SGHNT and CDR2 YYREEE come from the germline V gene (reference sequence). Healthy bone marrow donors made up the donor group. Input material: PBMCs. J is TRBJ2-5 and V is TRBV5-4, with no clear D. The clonotype originates from a male donor in good health and CMV-seropositive. The CDR3: CASSLTIQETQYF. The CDR3 DNA follows: TGTGCCAGCAGCTTAACAATTCAAGAGACCCAGTACTTC.